This T cell receptor (beta chain) was sequenced for a study of beta chain features in type 1 diabetes. Broader study findings: VDJ junctions from patients with type 1 diabetes contained fewer insertions and more deletions. PCR might preferentially amplify shorter templates, equally in patients and controls. Across all four CD4+ subsets, people with type 1 diabetes showed modestly shorter TCRB CDR3s.

Trimming left V 6 bases short and J 0 bases short, with 9 bases between. There are 15 residues in the CDR3. Germline loops: CDR1 SEHNR, CDR2 FQNEAQ (reference sequence). The entirety of the isolated RNA underwent reverse transcription, so expressed TCRB transcripts were sequenced. The method was immunoSEQ multiplex PCR; TCRdb's version includes in-frame clones alone and lacks a portion of them. There are 600,000 to 700,000 clones in the sample; 9.5% to 15% occur only once, and around 0.12% lies in the top ten. Cell sorting via CD45RO/CCR7/CD25/CD127/CD95/CD27 was performed to obtain CD4+ naive, central memory, regulatory and stem cell-like memory cells. In this sample, this clone turned up a few times. Its antigen is not known.

The J gene is TRBJ2-6, the V gene TRBV7-9, with unresolved D. The clonotype originates from a young man with type 1 diabetes. The source material was naive CD4+ T cells from blood. CDR3 loop: CASSPQSSGANVLTF. DNA of the CDR3: TGTGCCAGCAGTCCGCAGAGCTCTGGGGCCAACGTCCTGACTTTC.